This is a list of T cell receptor beta chains from one sample in a study of cytomegalovirus exposure and HLA in healthy donors. TCRdb's table, derived via immunoSEQ multiplex PCR, lists solely in-frame clones and lacks some. This sample carries around 120,000 clones, 65% to 80% of them seen once, and the ten largest clones take roughly 30%. Material: PBMCs. The receptors were gathered from a man aged 55-75 years in good health and CMV-seropositive. CDR3s include the opening cysteine and the closing phenylalanine or tryptophan. Each record gives: V gene, D gene, J gene, clone size, CDR3 DNA, CDR3 protein. The D gene is left open where the match is weak. Expanded clones are given a class, and other clones once, few, many or no size at all.

TRBV5-6,NA,TRBJ2-7,few,TGTGCCAGCAGCTTGGTGACGGGAGCCCCCCACGAGCAGTACTTC,CASSLVTGAPHEQYF
TRBV9,TRBD1,TRBJ2-2,once,TGTGCCAGCAGCGCCCGGGACAGGGCTTCCGTAGGGGAGCTGTTTTTT,CASSARDRASVGELFF
TRBV2,TRBD1,TRBJ2-3,NA,TGTGCCAGCAGAGACAGGGTTAGCACAGATACGCAGTATTTT,CASRDRVSTDTQYF
TRBV4-1,TRBD1,TRBJ2-3,NA,TGCGCCAGCAGCCGACAGGGACCTCCTAGCACAGATACGCAGTATTTT,CASSRQGPPSTDTQYF
TRBV28,TRBD1,TRBJ2-7,NA,TGTGCCACCCCAGCCCCCCTTGGACAGGCCTCCTACGAGCAGTACTTC,CATPAPLGQASYEQYF
TRBV28,TRBD1,TRBJ2-7,NA,TGTGCCAGCAGTTCGAGGACAGGGGCGAGCTCCTACGAGCAGTACTTC,CASSSRTGASSYEQYF
TRBV5-1,NA,TRBJ1-1,NA,TGCGCCAGCAGCTTAGACATGAACACTGAAGCTTTCTTT,CASSLDMNTEAFF
TRBV7-2,TRBD1,TRBJ1-1,NA,TGTGCCAGCAGGCACAGGGGGCTATGGACTGAAGCTTTCTTT,CASRHRGLWTEAFF
TRBV19,NA,TRBJ1-4,NA,TGTGCCAGTAGTATTCCAGGGTCTAATGAAAAACTGTTTTTT,CASSIPGSNEKLFF
TRBV9,NA,TRBJ1-1,NA,TGCGCCAGCAGCGGCGGGGCCCCGGGCACTGAAGCTTTCTTT,CASSGGAPGTEAFF
TRBV19,TRBD2,TRBJ2-7,NA,TGTGCCAGTAGTACCTCCGGGGGGGGGAAACGCGAGCAGTACTTC,CASSTSGGGKREQYF
TRBV12-2,NA,TRBJ2-1,NA,TGTGCAAGTCGCTTGGTTGAAGTGAAGAGCTCCTACAATGAGCAGTTCTTC,CASRLVEVKSSYNEQFF
TRBV5-1,NA,TRBJ2-1,NA,TGCGCCAGCAGCCCGGACAGATTTCTTAACAATGAGCAGTTCTTC,CASSPDRFLNNEQFF
TRBV30,NA,TRBJ2-3,NA,TGTGCCTGGAGTGTGACACGTATTGCGGGCTTTAGCACAGATACGCAGTATTTT,CAWSVTRIAGFSTDTQYF
TRBV5-4,TRBD1,TRBJ1-2,NA,TGTGCCAGCAGCTTACCGGGACAGGGTACGACAGGACCTAACTATGGCTACACCTTC,CASSLPGQGTTGPNYGYTF
TRBV6-1,TRBD1,TRBJ2-1,NA,TGTGCCAGCACCCGAGGGGGGACAGGGGCCAATGAGCAGTTCTTC,CASTRGGTGANEQFF
TRBV2,NA,TRBJ2-7,NA,TGTGCCACTGCAGGGGCCTACGAGCAGTACTTC,CATAGAYEQYF
TRBV28,NA,TRBJ2-7,NA,TGTGCCAGCAGGGAAGGGGCTCTGCACGAGCAGTACTTC,CASREGALHEQYF
TRBV7-9,TRBD1,TRBJ1-2,NA,TGTGCCAGCAGCCGGGACAGGGTCATTCATGGCTACACCTTC,CASSRDRVIHGYTF
TRBV7-8,NA,TRBJ2-7,few,TGTGCCAGCAGCCCTGACTTTAGGAGCGAGCAGTACTTC,CASSPDFRSEQYF
TRBV5-5,TRBD1,TRBJ2-7,NA,TGTGCCAGCAGTCCCCGGGACAGGGTAAGCTACGAGCAGTACTTC,CASSPRDRVSYEQYF
TRBV27,NA,TRBJ1-2,once,TGTGCCAGCAGTTTAGGGCAGTCCTATGGCTACACCTTC,CASSLGQSYGYTF
TRBV5-4,NA,TRBJ2-2,few,TGTGCCAGCAGCTCGACCGCCGGGGTGGGCACCGGGGAGCTGTTTTTT,CASSSTAGVGTGELFF
TRBV5-1,TRBD1,TRBJ2-4,NA,TGCGCCAGCAGCTTTGGACAGGGAGGCAACAGTCAGTACTTC,CASSFGQGGNSQYF
TRBV10-2,TRBD2,TRBJ2-1,NA,TGCGCCAGCAGCAAGGGACTAGCGACCTACAATGAGCAGTTCTTC,CASSKGLATYNEQFF
TRBV7-3,TRBD1,TRBJ1-1,NA,TGTGCCAGCAGCCTGACAGGGGCCCCGAACACTGAAGCTTTCTTT,CASSLTGAPNTEAFF
TRBV5-1,NA,TRBJ2-7,NA,TGCGCCAGCAGCTCCACAGGGTATGAGGGGTACGAGCAGTACTTC,CASSSTGYEGYEQYF
TRBV10-3,TRBD1,TRBJ1-1,NA,TGTGCCATCAGTGAATGGGACAGGGGGGTTGCCGGGGCTTTCTTT,CAISEWDRGVAGAFF
TRBV2,NA,TRBJ1-5,NA,TGTGCCAGCGGCCGGGACAACAATCAGCCCCAGCATTTT,CASGRDNNQPQHF
TRBV7-9,NA,TRBJ1-1,few,TGTGCCAGCAGCTTGGGGGGGGGCAGGCACACTGAAGCTTTCTTT,CASSLGGGRHTEAFF
TRBV2,NA,TRBJ1-2,NA,TGTGCCAGCAGTGAACTAGCGTATGGCTACACCTTC,CASSELAYGYTF
TRBV9,TRBD1,TRBJ1-2,NA,TGTGCCAGCAGCATGGACAGGGGAGCGGGCGGCTACACCTTC,CASSMDRGAGGYTF
TRBV29-1,TRBD1,TRBJ1-2,NA,TGCAGCGTTGAAGGGGGGACAGGGGATGGCTACACCTTC,CSVEGGTGDGYTF
TRBV7-9,NA,TRBJ1-2,NA,TGTGCCAGCAGCCCCCTGTTGGGAGACTATGGCTACACCTTC,CASSPLLGDYGYTF
TRBV28,TRBD1,TRBJ1-2,once,TGTGCCAGCTTTACGACAGGGTACATTGATGGCTACACCTTC,CASFTTGYIDGYTF
TRBV6-1,NA,TRBJ1-5,NA,TGTGCCAGCAGTTACGGGGGGCCCCAGCATTTT,CASSYGGPQHF
TRBV2,NA,TRBJ2-4,NA,TGTGCCAGCAGTGCAGACAGGAGCCCAGCCAAAAACATTCAGTACTTC,CASSADRSPAKNIQYF
TRBV9,TRBD1,TRBJ2-1,NA,TGTGCCAGCAGCACAACCGGGACAGGCCTCAGGGTCTTC,CASSTTGTGLRVF
TRBV5-1,TRBD1,TRBJ1-4,NA,TGCGCCAGCAGCCCGGAGGGACAGGGAGTGGGGAAACTGTTTTTT,CASSPEGQGVGKLFF
TRBV6-5,NA,TRBJ1-2,NA,TGTGCCAGCAGTTACGACACCTATGGCTACACCTTC,CASSYDTYGYTF
TRBV28,NA,TRBJ2-7,NA,TGTGCCAGCAGTTTTGGGACACGAATCTACGAGCAGTACTTC,CASSFGTRIYEQYF
TRBV25-1,NA,TRBJ1-2,NA,TGTGCCAGCAGTGATTACCCCAGGGGAGCCTATGGCTACACCTTC,CASSDYPRGAYGYTF
TRBV27,TRBD1,TRBJ2-7,NA,TGTGCCAGCAGTTTCGGGACAGGGACCTACGAGCAGTACTTC,CASSFGTGTYEQYF
TRBV5-5,TRBD2,TRBJ2-7,NA,TGTGCCAGCAATTGGGAGGGGTACTACGAGCAGTACTTC,CASNWEGYYEQYF
TRBV5-5,NA,TRBJ2-7,NA,TGTGCCAGCAGCTCAAACTACGAGCAGTACTTC,CASSSNYEQYF
TRBV5-1,NA,TRBJ2-2,few,TGCGCCAGCAGCTTGGAGCAGGGAATTGCCGGGGAGCTGTTTTTT,CASSLEQGIAGELFF
TRBV5-5,TRBD1,TRBJ1-2,NA,TGTGCCAGCAGCCCCGGGACAGCAAGGAGTAACTATGGCTACACCTTC,CASSPGTARSNYGYTF
TRBV7-2,NA,TRBJ2-4,NA,TGTGCCAGCAGCTTGGGCTACCAAGGCAACATTCAGTACTTC,CASSLGYQGNIQYF
TRBV5-1,NA,TRBJ1-2,few,TGCGCCAGCAGCTTTCAACAGGGCGTGGATGGCTACACCTTC,CASSFQQGVDGYTF